This TCR beta chain is drawn from a study of blood T cells in healthy people across ages. Study information: Template switching caught about one barcoded beta molecule for each two T cells.

This clonotype occurred a few times. Germline lookup yields CDR1 DFQATT and CDR2 SNEGSKA (reference sequence). The CDR3 consists of 13 residues. Trimming shortened V by 3 bases and J by 4 bases, and 11 bases separated the two germline ends. The authors ran a second PCR of about 6 to 11 cycles using a sample-barcoded 5' primer and a J-beta primer mix. Each sample yielded at least 3 million CDR3-containing paired-end reads. Each CDR3 protein is one row after TCRdb ran MiXCR on the 5' RACE reads. In the table there are some 1,000,000 distinct CDR3 sequences, approximately 26% of which are singletons. Separately, the same data were catalogued under a study of T cells of mothers and their children.

The chain employs TRBV20-1 and TRBJ2-3; D tentatively fits TRBD1 or TRBD2 (6 bases each). The clonotype originates from a girl aged 2-9 years in good health. Sequenced material: blood. The CDR3 region has the DNA TGCAGTGCTAGCGGGGGCTTCGCAGATACGCAGTATTTT. Its translation: CSASGGFADTQYF.